This passage covers 31 T cell receptor beta chains from one sample sequenced in a study of T-cell memory formation after mild COVID-19. TCRdb passed the 5' RACE reads through MiXCR, listing each CDR3 protein once. The sample consists of fewer than 250,000 distinct CDR3 sequences, 8% to 11% of them appearing once. Sequencing was carried out using PBMCs or a T cell subset sorted from them (not recorded which). Source of these receptors: a man aged 18 to 29 who had mild COVID-19 (a few samples of this study predate the infection). Cell type and time point are not known.

V is TRBV3-1 and J is TRBJ2-7; 11 nucleotides align to TRBD1. The V gene end was trimmed by 3 bases and the J gene end by 3 bases; junction bases not matched to a gene: 7. Germline V gives CDR1 LGHDT, CDR2 YNNKEL (reference sequence). This CDR3 spans 16 amino acids. DNA of the CDR3: TGTGCCAGCAGCCACCGATCCGGGACAGGGGGCTACGAGCAGTACTTC. Amino acids: CASSHRSGTGGYEQYF.

The DNA for the CDR3 is TGTGCCAGTAGGCGGACAGGGGGCACGAACGGGGAGCTGTTTTTT. It codes for CASRRTGGTNGELFF. V and J are TRBV19 and TRBJ2-2; 11 nucleotides match TRBD1. Germline V gives CDR1 LNHDA, CDR2 SQIVND (reference sequence). The CDR3 extends over 15 amino acids. V was pared by 6 bases and J by 7 bases, with 7 bases of the junction left unmatched.

In its sample, this clonotype was seen a few times. The CDR3 sequence: CASSRSTSADQETQYF. The CDR3, as DNA: TGCGCCAGCAGCCGATCGACTAGCGCCGACCAAGAGACCCAGTACTTC. This chain links TRBV4-3 with TRBJ2-5, with 8 bases aligning to TRBD2. CDR3 length: 16 residues. After removal of 4 bases from V and 0 bases from J, the junction contained 7 bases not matched to a gene. Germline assignment: CDR1 LGHNA and CDR2 YSLEER.

This clonotype was seen a handful of times. This chain links TRBV30 with TRBJ2-7, with D possibly being TRBD1 or TRBD2 (6 bases each). The CDR3 is made up of 14 amino acids. The germline gives CDR1 GTSNPN, CDR2 SVGIG (reference sequence). Trimming took off 0 bases at V and 7 bases at J, with 16 bases between the two ends. This CDR3 reads CAWSVGGGSEEQYF. The CDR3 DNA reads as TGTGCCTGGAGTGTGGGGGGCGGAAGTGAAGAGCAGTACTTC.

This clonotype has a handful of counts. The chain links TRBV5-1 to TRBJ2-3; D is ambiguous. V was trimmed by 0 bases and J by 6 bases, leaving 14 bases between them. The CDR3 length is 15 residues. Germline V lookup: CDR1 SGHRS, CDR2 YFSETQ. CDR3 loop: CASSLDPHNPDTQYF. As DNA, the CDR3 is TGCGCCAGCAGCTTGGATCCCCACAACCCGGATACGCAGTATTTT.

The genes are TRBV10-3 and TRBJ1-5; the D gene is possibly TRBD1 (5 bases). CDR3 length: 14 residues. Trimming cost V 8 bases and J 6 bases, with 17 bases left between them. The germline V gene has CDR1 ENHRY and CDR2 SYGVKD. In DNA, the CDR3 is TGTGCCATCGGGCGGCAGGGAAGCTCTCAGCCCCAGCATTTT. Amino acids: CAIGRQGSSQPQHF.

This rearrangement joins TRBV5-5 to TRBJ1-2; no clear D. From germline, CDR1 is SGHKS and CDR2 YYEKEE (reference sequence). The V and J ends lost 4 bases and 6 bases respectively, with 16 bases between them. This CDR3 has 14 amino acids. CDR3 nucleotides: TGTGCCAGCAGCCGGGCCCCGGGTGAAAATGGCTACACCTTC. Protein sequence: CASSRAPGENGYTF.

This clonotype was found many times. The chain joins TRBV6-6 to TRBJ1-1, with 8 bases fitting TRBD1. This CDR3 contains 13 residues. Germline V CDR1 and CDR2: MNHNY, SVGAGI (reference sequence). Losses at the gene ends were 6 bases for V and 0 bases for J; bases not matched to a gene: 0. The CDR3 protein is CASRDRVNTEAFF. The CDR3 coding sequence is TGTGCCAGCAGGGACAGGGTGAACACTGAAGCTTTCTTT.

This clonotype turned up a few times. This chain joins TRBV9 and TRBJ2-3; TRBD2 agrees at 9 bases. V was clipped by 0 bases and J by 4 bases; unmatched bases: 9. The CDR3 spans 17 residues. Germline CDR1 SGDLS, CDR2 YYNGEE. In nucleotides, the CDR3 is TGTGCCAGCAGCGTAGATATTGGCGGGGGGGCATCAGATACGCAGTATTTT. This sequence encodes CASSVDIGGGASDTQYF.

This chain joins TRBV20-1 and TRBJ1-3; 8 nucleotides line up with TRBD1. The CDR3 totals 15 residues. The germline gives CDR1 DFQATT, CDR2 SNEGSKA (reference sequence). V was pared by 5 bases and J by 3 bases, with 9 bases of the junction left unmatched. CDR3 nucleotides: TGCAGTGCTCCCATTTCAGGGGGCTTTGGAAACACCATATATTTT. Translating gives CSAPISGGFGNTIYF.

This clonotype was observed a handful of times. The genes are TRBV10-2 and TRBJ2-4; D may correspond to TRBD1 or TRBD2 (6 bases each). From germline, CDR1 is WSHSY and CDR2 SAAADI. The V gene lost 10 bases and the J gene lost 5 bases, with 15 bases spanning the gap. The CDR3 sequence is 13 residues long. The CDR3 nucleotides read TGCGCCACCCAGATGGGGGGCGAAAACATTCAGTACTTC. The encoded protein is CATQMGGENIQYF.

This clonotype was counted between two and nine times. This chain joins TRBV28 and TRBJ1-2, with D hard to call. CDR1 MDHEN and CDR2 SYDVKM come from the germline V gene. CDR3 length: 14 amino acids. V was trimmed by 5 bases and J by 4 bases, leaving 14 bases between them. The CDR3 coding sequence is TGTGCCAGCAGTAGACAACGGGATTTCTATGGCTACACCTTC. Translated: CASSRQRDFYGYTF.

This clonotype was found a few times. The chain is built from TRBV20-1 and TRBJ2-4; 13 nucleotides agree with TRBD2. The junction had 5 bases not matched to a gene; V was cut back by 3 bases and J by 0 bases. This CDR3 region has 17 residues. The germline CDR1 and CDR2 sequences are DFQATT and SNEGSKA (reference sequence). CDR3 protein: CSASGTSGDLAKNIQYF. CDR3 DNA: TGCAGTGCTAGTGGGACTAGCGGGGATCTAGCCAAAAACATTCAGTACTTC.

The chain couples TRBV5-1 to TRBJ1-2, with 9 positions matching TRBD1. Trimming at V came to 1 base and at J to 7 bases, leaving 8 bases not matched to a gene. The CDR3 extends over 15 amino acids. Per germline, CDR1 SGHRS and CDR2 YFSETQ. Here the CDR3 DNA reads TGCGCCAGCAGCTTGTCAGGGACAGGGTACGGTGGCTACACCTTC. It translates to CASSLSGTGYGGYTF.

V usage is TRBV5-1 and J usage is TRBJ2-6; D ambiguous. Trimming pared 4 bases from V and 0 bases from J, leaving 8 bases between. The CDR3 is 15 residues long. CDR1 is SGHRS, CDR2 YFSETQ, per germline. The CDR3 sequence is CASSALASGANVLTF. CDR3 sequence (DNA): TGCGCCAGCAGCGCCTTGGCCTCTGGGGCCAACGTCCTGACTTTC.

This clonotype was seen a few times. The CDR3 loop is CASSPRSGVSDGYTF. CDR3 DNA sequence: TGTGCCAGCAGTCCAAGATCCGGGGTATCGGATGGCTACACCTTC. The rearrangement uses TRBV3-1 and TRBJ1-2; D unclear. The V and J ends lost 6 bases and 6 bases respectively, with 20 bases between them. The CDR3 length is 15 residues. The germline gives CDR1 LGHDT, CDR2 YNNKEL (reference sequence).

The chain couples TRBV20-1 to TRBJ2-1; 7 bases are a match to TRBD2. The CDR3 is made up of 14 amino acids. Germline values: CDR1 DFQATT, CDR2 SNEGSKA (reference sequence). V shed 3 bases, J shed 0 bases, and the junction held 2 bases outside the gene matches. CDR3 coding DNA: TGCAGTGCTAGGGGAGGGAGCTCCTACAATGAGCAGTTCTTC. Residues: CSARGGSSYNEQFF.

There are a few counts of this clonotype. This chain joins TRBV15 and TRBJ1-3; the match to TRBD1 covers 8 bases. This CDR3 region has 19 residues. Germline CDR1 LNHNV, CDR2 YYDKDF (reference sequence). The trim removed 0 bases at V and 0 bases at J, leaving 10 bases unmatched. The CDR3 DNA sequence: TGTGCCACCAGCAGAGAATTATTACAGGGGGTGGCCTCTGGAAACACCATATATTTT. The encoded protein is CATSRELLQGVASGNTIYF.

The chain employs TRBV5-6 and TRBJ2-1; a possible D gene is TRBD1 (6 bases). Germline CDR1 SGHDT, CDR2 YYEEEE. CDR3 size: 14 residues. The V and J ends lost 3 bases and 7 bases respectively, with 14 bases between them. Here the CDR3 reads CASSWGRIGNEQFF. In DNA form, the CDR3 reads TGTGCCAGCAGCTGGGGGCGGATTGGGAATGAGCAGTTCTTC.

V usage is TRBV30 and J usage is TRBJ1-6; no firm D call. The V end was cut by 3 bases, the J end by 7 bases, with 10 bases between. This CDR3 comprises 13 residues. Germline V gene data show CDR1 as GTSNPN and CDR2 as SVGIG (reference sequence). CDR3 nucleotide sequence: TGTGCCTGGAGACCAAGGGAGAATTCACCCCTCCACTTT. It codes for CAWRPRENSPLHF.

This clonotype was recorded a few times. This chain joins TRBV2 and TRBJ2-1, with 8 bases identical to TRBD1. Germline trimming cut 8 bases from V and 0 bases from J; bases unmatched to any gene: 3. The CDR3 totals 14 residues. The germline V gene encodes CDR1 SNHLY and CDR2 FYNNEI. CDR3 bases: TGTGCCAGCGCGGACAGGGCCTCCTACAATGAGCAGTTCTTC. Amino acid sequence: CASADRASYNEQFF. Combining the CDR3 with reference TRBV2 and TRBJ2-1 gives the whole variable domain EPEVTQTPSHQVTQMGQEVILRCVPISNHLYFYWYRQILGQKVEFLVSFYNNEISEKSEIFDDQFSVERPDGSNFTLKIRSTKLEDSAMYFCASADRASYNEQFFGPGTRLTVL.

The chain links TRBV28 to TRBJ2-7; D perhaps matches TRBD1 (6 bases). The CDR3 sequence is 14 residues long. V was shortened by 6 bases and J by 3 bases, with 15 bases between the two germline ends. The germline V gene has CDR1 MDHEN and CDR2 SYDVKM. Here the CDR3 reads CASRPQGQSYEQYF. Here the CDR3 DNA reads TGTGCCAGCAGGCCTCAGGGGCAGAGCTACGAGCAGTACTTC. Filled out from reference TRBV28 and TRBJ2-7, the complete variable domain reads DVKVTQSSRYLVKRTGEKVFLECVQDMDHENMFWYRQDPGLGLRLIYFSYDVKMKEKGDIPEGYSVSREKKERFSLILESASTNQTSMYLCASRPQGQSYEQYFGPGTRLTVT.

The J gene is TRBJ2-5, the V gene TRBV25-1; a weak D match, TRBD2 (6 bases). Trimming took 5 bases from V and 4 from J, leaving 14 bases between them. Germline V gives CDR1 MGHDK, CDR2 SYGVNS. This CDR3 region has 14 residues. The DNA for the CDR3 is TGTGCCAGCAGTCCCTGGGGGGTGCGAGAGACCCAGTACTTC. Residues: CASSPWGVRETQYF.

This clonotype was detected many times. The chain recombines TRBV29-1 with TRBJ2-2; D may be TRBD1 (6 bases). Looked up from germline, CDR1 is SQVTM and CDR2 is ANQGSEA. Trimming pared 6 bases from V and 1 base from J, leaving 12 bases between. The CDR3 sequence is 14 residues long. CDR3 sequence reads: CSVSGVLNTGELFF. The CDR3 DNA follows: TGCAGCGTCTCAGGGGTTTTGAACACCGGGGAGCTGTTTTTT.

This clonotype was counted between two and nine times. The rearrangement links TRBV7-2 to TRBJ2-1; possibly TRBD1 for D (6 bases). Per the germline V gene, CDR1 is SGHTA and CDR2 is FQGNSA. The CDR3 length is 13 residues. Trimming stripped 3 bases from V and 8 bases from J, with 11 bases between. CDR3 nucleotides: TGTGCCAGCAGCTTTGGCAGGGGCGATGAGCAGTTCTTC. It codes for CASSFGRGDEQFF.

This clonotype was found a few times. This chain links TRBV5-1 with TRBJ2-3, with TRBD2 matching over 11 bases. The trim removed 2 bases at V and 2 bases at J, leaving 1 base unmatched. Germline V lookup: CDR1 SGHRS, CDR2 YFSETQ. The CDR3 length is 15 residues. CDR3 bases: TGCGCCAGCAGCTTTAGCGGGGGGGACACAGATACGCAGTATTTT. It translates to CASSFSGGDTDTQYF.

V usage is TRBV7-6 and J usage is TRBJ2-7, with 8 bases fitting TRBD2. Germline-derived CDR1 and CDR2 are SGHVS and FNYEAQ. Trimming took 1 base from V and 2 from J; bases not matched to a gene: 4. The CDR3 length is 15 residues. The CDR3 DNA is TGTGCCAGCAGCTTAGGCGGGGGGAACACCTACGAGCAGTACTTC. This sequence encodes CASSLGGGNTYEQYF.

V and J are TRBV13 and TRBJ1-4, with D unresolved. Trimming shortened V by 5 bases and J by 5 bases, and 12 bases separated the two germline ends. The CDR3 length is 14 residues. CDR1 and CDR2 from the germline V gene are PRHDT and FYEKMQ (reference sequence). For the CDR3, the DNA is TGTGCCAGCAGCAAGGGTGCCCGCAATGAAAAACTGTTTTTT. The encoded protein is CASSKGARNEKLFF.

This clonotype was detected only a few times. The J gene is TRBJ2-3, the V gene TRBV5-1, with D possibly matching TRBD2 (5 bases). The CDR3 extends over 14 amino acids. Germline V gives CDR1 SGHRS, CDR2 YFSETQ. Trimming took off 3 bases at V and 3 bases at J, with 11 bases between the two ends. CDR3 in amino acids: CASSSLEGTDTQYF. In nucleotides, the CDR3 is TGCGCCAGCAGCTCGTTAGAGGGTACAGATACGCAGTATTTT.

The table lists this clonotype with a few counts. The chain recombines TRBV6-5 with TRBJ2-5, with D possibly being TRBD1 or TRBD2 (6 bases each). Trimming shortened V by 5 bases and J by 1 base, and 11 bases separated the two germline ends. CDR3 length: 14 residues. CDR1 is MNHEY, CDR2 SVGAGI, per germline. The CDR3 here is CASSPQGGQETQYF. Written as DNA, the CDR3 is TGTGCCAGCAGTCCACAGGGAGGCCAAGAGACCCAGTACTTC.

This clonotype was recorded a few times. This rearrangement joins TRBV24-1 to TRBJ2-1; 8 bases map to TRBD2. CDR1 and CDR2 (germline): KGHDR, SFDVKD. The V gene end was trimmed by 4 bases and the J gene end by 5 bases; junction bases not matched to a gene: 6. This CDR3 region has 15 residues. CDR3 sequence: CATSEASGLDNEQFF. For the CDR3, the DNA is TGTGCCACCAGTGAGGCTAGCGGGCTCGACAATGAGCAGTTCTTC.